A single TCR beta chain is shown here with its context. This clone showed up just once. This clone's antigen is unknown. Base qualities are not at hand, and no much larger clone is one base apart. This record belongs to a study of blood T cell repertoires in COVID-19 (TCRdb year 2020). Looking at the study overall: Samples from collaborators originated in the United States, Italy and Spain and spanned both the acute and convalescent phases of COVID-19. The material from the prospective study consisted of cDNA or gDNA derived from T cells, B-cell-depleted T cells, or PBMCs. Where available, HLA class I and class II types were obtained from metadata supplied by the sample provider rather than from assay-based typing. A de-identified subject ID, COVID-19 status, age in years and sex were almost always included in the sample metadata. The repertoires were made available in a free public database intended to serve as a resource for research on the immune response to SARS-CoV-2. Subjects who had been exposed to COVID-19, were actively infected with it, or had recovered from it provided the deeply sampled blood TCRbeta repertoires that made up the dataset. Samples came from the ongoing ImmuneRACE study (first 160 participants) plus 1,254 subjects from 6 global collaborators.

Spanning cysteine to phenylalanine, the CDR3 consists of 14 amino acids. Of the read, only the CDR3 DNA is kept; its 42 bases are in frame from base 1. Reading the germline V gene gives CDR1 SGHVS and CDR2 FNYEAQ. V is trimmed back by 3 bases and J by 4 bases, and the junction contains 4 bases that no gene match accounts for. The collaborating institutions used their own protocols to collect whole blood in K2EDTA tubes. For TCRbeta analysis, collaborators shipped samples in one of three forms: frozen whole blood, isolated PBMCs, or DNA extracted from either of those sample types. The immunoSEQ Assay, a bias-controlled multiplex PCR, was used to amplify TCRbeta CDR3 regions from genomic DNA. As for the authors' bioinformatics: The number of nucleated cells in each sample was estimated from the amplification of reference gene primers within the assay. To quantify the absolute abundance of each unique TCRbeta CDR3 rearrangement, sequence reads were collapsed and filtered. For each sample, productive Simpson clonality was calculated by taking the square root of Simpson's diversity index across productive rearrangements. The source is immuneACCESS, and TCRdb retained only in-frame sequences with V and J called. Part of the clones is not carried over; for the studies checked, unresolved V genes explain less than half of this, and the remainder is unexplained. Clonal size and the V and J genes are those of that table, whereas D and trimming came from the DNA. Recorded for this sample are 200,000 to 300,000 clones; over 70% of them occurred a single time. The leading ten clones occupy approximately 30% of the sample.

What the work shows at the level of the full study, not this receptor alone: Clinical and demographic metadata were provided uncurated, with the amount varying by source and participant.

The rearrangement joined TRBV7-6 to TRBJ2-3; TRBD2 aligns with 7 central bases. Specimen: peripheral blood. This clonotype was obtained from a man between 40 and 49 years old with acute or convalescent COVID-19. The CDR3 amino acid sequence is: CASSFGGLADTQYF. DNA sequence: TGTGCCAGCAGCTTCGGAGGACTAGCAGATACGCAGTATTTT.